The rows below give T cell receptor beta chains drawn from one sample of a study of cytomegalovirus exposure and HLA in healthy donors. Profiling relied on immunoSEQ multiplex PCR, and the TCRdb table lists in-frame clones only, not all of them. The sample has around 190,000 clones, roughly 77% seen once. Specimen: PBMCs. All receptors derive from a woman in her thirties in good health and CMV-seronegative. Each CDR3 is given with its conserved first and last residue.

>TRBV29-1|TRBJ1-5
CSVADTGQGNQPQHF
>TRBV27|TRBJ1-2
CASSPQVLFYGYTF
>TRBV19|TRBJ1-2
CATPRRLGGTFDGYTF
>TRBV18|TRBJ1-1
CASSPQKNTEAFF
>TRBV14|TRBJ2-1
CASSQVGMRGGHNEQFF
>TRBV19|TRBJ2-2
CASRTGPPSGELFF
>TRBV10-1|TRBJ1-1
CASSDVQGQGKAFF
>TRBV7-2|TRBJ2-3
CASSLVSGGADTQYF
>TRBV5-1|TRBJ1-6
CASSSDRGENSPLHF
>TRBV2|TRBJ2-3
CASMSSGSKADTQYF
>TRBV5-6|TRBJ2-2
CASSLYTGELFF
>TRBV5-1|TRBJ2-2
CASSGRGLAPTGELFF
>TRBV5-1|TRBJ1-4
CASSLSGSGANEKLFF
>TRBV18|TRBJ2-5
CASSPGLSSSGRSETQYF
>TRBV6-5|TRBJ2-5
CASSPGLAGTKTQYF
>TRBV7-9|TRBJ1-2
CASSLHRGYGYTF
>TRBV27|TRBJ2-6
CASSSGPGGSGANVLTF
>TRBV27|TRBJ1-4
CASSFVQGASATNEKLFF
>TRBV5-8|TRBJ2-5
CASPRNRWETQYF
>TRBV18|TRBJ1-3
CASSPGTPGNTIYF
>TRBV19|TRBJ1-2
CASSIGPTGGGYGYTF
>TRBV9|TRBJ1-6
CASSVEARGNSPLHF
>TRBV2|TRBJ2-6
CASSEEGAGPSGANVLTF
>TRBV19|TRBJ1-5
CASNPLRQSNQPQHF
>TRBV7-6|TRBJ1-4
CASSSWTGGDEKLFF
>TRBV15|TRBJ2-1
CATSRVPTLEQFF
>TRBV11-2|TRBJ2-7
CASSLDLTRGQYF
>TRBV7-2|TRBJ2-7
CASSPTGGFAYEQYF
>TRBV5-5|TRBJ1-5
CASSPNPGQPNQPQHF
>TRBV19|TRBJ2-1
CAIRDRGGNEQFF
>TRBV6-5|TRBJ2-7
CASSLDRGTYEQYF
>TRBV7-9|TRBJ2-5
CASSAGQVGPNQETQYF
>TRBV9|TRBJ2-3
CASSVGPGGTDTQYF
>TRBV5-4|TRBJ1-1
CASSLGDLSVAEAFF
>TRBV10-3|TRBJ1-2
CAISEPESKGQGYGYTF
>TRBV30|TRBJ2-2
CAWSGWGGLAGEAMNTGELFF
>TRBV27|TRBJ2-2
CASSYQLGRVDTGELFF
>TRBV4-1|TRBJ1-1
CASSQVQERRGNTEAFF
>TRBV5-4|TRBJ2-1
CASSLGRLAGGRYEQFF
>TRBV5-6|TRBJ1-1
CASSAGTAEAFF
>TRBV6-5|TRBJ1-1
CASSPLRANEAFF
>TRBV28|TRBJ1-5
CASSFHGRGVNQPQHF
>TRBV18|TRBJ2-1
CASSPGGSYNEQFF
>TRBV5-5|TRBJ2-1
CASSLSGTSGYNEQFF
>TRBV5-6|TRBJ1-5
CASSIQGFYSNQPQHF
>TRBV2|TRBJ2-7
CASTLAGATYEQYF
>TRBV5-1|TRBJ1-4
CASSSGTANEKLFF
>TRBV18|TRBJ1-5
CASSPLGGDQPQHF
>TRBV7-3|TRBJ2-1
CASSPGMYNEQFF
>TRBV5-4|TRBJ2-3
CASSLRRDRGTDTQYF
>TRBV5-6|TRBJ2-2
CASSLVSTGELFF
>TRBV7-8|TRBJ1-1
CASSLNEPGPGTEAFF
>TRBV19|TRBJ2-1
CASSQGWRSSYNEQFF